These 8 T cell receptor beta chains were all obtained from the same sample, sequenced in a study of T cell repertoires in cytomegalovirus infection. The antigens of these receptors remain unknown. From the reads, TCRdb called clonotypes with MiXCR, one entry per CDR3 protein. The repertoire has 54,000 or so distinct CDR3 sequences, about 30% of them found once; the top ten carry about 73%. Sequencing input: PBMCs, sequenced either directly or after in vitro stimulation (not recorded which). Receptors were obtained from a human donor in good health (CMV status not recorded). Some clones in this sample may be carry-over from other donors' samples.

This clonotype has only a few counts. This chain links TRBV5-1 with TRBJ2-1, with a weak D call TRBD2 (6 bases). In germline, CDR1 is SGHRS, CDR2 YFSETQ. Trimming left V 2 bases short and J 2 bases short, with 8 bases between. This CDR3 is 14 amino acids long. CDR3 DNA sequence: TGCGCCAGCAGCTTCGGGGGAGCCTACAATGAGCAGTTCTTC. It translates to CASSFGGAYNEQFF.

Only a few counts were recorded for this clonotype. The rearrangement uses TRBV6-2 or TRBV6-3 and TRBJ2-1, with no clear D. The CDR3 is made up of 11 amino acids. V was pared by 1 base and J by 9 bases, with 4 bases between. CDR1 and CDR2 from the germline V gene are MNHEY and SVGEGT. The CDR3 region has the DNA TGTGCCAGCAGTTACTATGCTGAGCAGTTCTTC. Translating gives CASSYYAEQFF.

The chain combines TRBV20-1 with TRBJ2-7; tentative D call: TRBD1 (5 bases). In germline, CDR1 is DFQATT, CDR2 SNEGSKA (reference sequence). Trimming stripped 3 bases from V and 3 bases from J, with 9 bases between. The CDR3 runs 12 residues. The CDR3, as DNA: TGCAGTGCTAGGAGAGACAGCTACGAGCAGTACTTC. This translates into CSARRDSYEQYF.

This clonotype has only a few counts. The chain employs TRBV14 and TRBJ2-1; 9 bases are shared with TRBD2. The trim removed 3 bases at V and 0 bases at J, leaving 12 bases unmatched. The CDR3 extends over 19 amino acids. Germline CDR1 is SGHDN and CDR2 is FVKESK. The CDR3 spells CASSHHRGVAGVSYNEQFF. CDR3 sequence (DNA): TGTGCCAGCAGCCACCACCGGGGGGTAGCGGGAGTCTCCTACAATGAGCAGTTCTTC.

The chain employs TRBV6-2 or TRBV6-3 and TRBJ2-4; a possible D gene is TRBD2 (6 bases). The CDR3 consists of 13 residues. Per the germline V gene, CDR1 is MNHEY and CDR2 is SVGEGT. V lost 7 bases to trimming and J lost 8 bases, with 15 bases between them. This CDR3 is CASTGGDRYIQYF. The CDR3 DNA sequence: TGTGCCAGCACCGGAGGGGACCGATACATTCAGTACTTC.

The CDR3, as DNA: TGTGCCAGCAGTTTTACGGCGGGGGGGTATACGCAGTATTTT. Residues: CASSFTAGGYTQYF. The V call is TRBV28, the J call TRBJ2-3; 9 positions agree with TRBD2. Germline V lookup: CDR1 MDHEN, CDR2 SYDVKM. The CDR3 has 14 residues. V lost 3 bases and J lost 7; bases outside the gene matches: 5.

This chain connects TRBV19 to TRBJ1-3; no clear D gene. CDR3 length: 13 amino acids. Germline V gene sequence: CDR1 LNHDA, CDR2 SQIVND (reference sequence). V lost 7 bases to trimming and J lost 0 bases, with 7 bases between them. The CDR3 protein is CASNPDSGNTIYF. The CDR3 DNA follows: TGTGCCAGTAACCCGGACTCTGGAAACACCATATATTTT.

This clonotype was recorded a few times. The rearrangement joins TRBV11-1 to TRBJ2-5; 9 bases agree with TRBD1. Unmatched junction bases numbered 1, after V lost 1 base and J lost 4 bases. Germline V gene data show CDR1 as SGHAT and CDR2 as FQDESV (reference sequence). The CDR3 runs to 14 residues. CDR3 DNA sequence: TGTGCCAGCAGCTTAGTGACAGGGGGAGAGACCCAGTACTTC. Protein product: CASSLVTGGETQYF. Drawing the rest from reference TRBV11-1 and TRBJ2-5, the complete variable domain is EAEVAQSPRYKITEKSQAVAFWCDPISGHATLYWYRQILGQGPELLVQFQDESVVDDSQLPKDRFSAERLKGVDSTLKIQPAELGDSAMYLCASSLVTGGETQYFGPGTRLLVL.